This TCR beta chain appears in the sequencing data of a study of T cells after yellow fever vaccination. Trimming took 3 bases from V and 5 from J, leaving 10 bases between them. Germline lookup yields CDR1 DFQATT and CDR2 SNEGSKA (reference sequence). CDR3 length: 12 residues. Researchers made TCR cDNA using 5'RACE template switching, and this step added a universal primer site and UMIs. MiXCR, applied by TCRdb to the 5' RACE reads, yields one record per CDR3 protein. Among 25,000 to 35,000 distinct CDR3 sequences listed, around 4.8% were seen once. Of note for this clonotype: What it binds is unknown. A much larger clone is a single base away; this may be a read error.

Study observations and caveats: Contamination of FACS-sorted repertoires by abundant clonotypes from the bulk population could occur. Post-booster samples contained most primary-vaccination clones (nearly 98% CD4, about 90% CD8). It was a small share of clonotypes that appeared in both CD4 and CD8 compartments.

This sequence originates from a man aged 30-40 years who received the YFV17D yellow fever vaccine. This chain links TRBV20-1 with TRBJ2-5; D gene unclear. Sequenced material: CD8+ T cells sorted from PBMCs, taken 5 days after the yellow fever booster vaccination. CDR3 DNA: TGCAGTGCTAGCGGCTGGCACGAGACCCAGTACTTC. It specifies CSASGWHETQYF.